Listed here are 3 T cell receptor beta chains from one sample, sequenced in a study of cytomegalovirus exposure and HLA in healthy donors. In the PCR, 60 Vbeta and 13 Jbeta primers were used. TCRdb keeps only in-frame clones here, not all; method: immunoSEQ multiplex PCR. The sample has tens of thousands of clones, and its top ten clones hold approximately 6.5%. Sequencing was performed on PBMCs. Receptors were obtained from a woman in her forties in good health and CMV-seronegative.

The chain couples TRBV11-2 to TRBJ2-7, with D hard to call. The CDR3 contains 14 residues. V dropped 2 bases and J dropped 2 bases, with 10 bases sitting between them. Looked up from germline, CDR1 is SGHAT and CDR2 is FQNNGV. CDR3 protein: CASSLLTFTYEQYF. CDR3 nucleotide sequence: TGTGCCAGCAGCTTACTGACTTTTACCTACGAGCAGTACTTC. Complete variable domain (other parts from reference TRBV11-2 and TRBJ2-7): EAGVAQSPRYKIIEKRQSVAFWCNPISGHATLYWYQQILGQGPKLLIQFQNNGVVDDSQLPKDRFSAERLKGVDSTLKIQPAKLEDSAVYLCASSLLTFTYEQYFGPGTRLTVT.

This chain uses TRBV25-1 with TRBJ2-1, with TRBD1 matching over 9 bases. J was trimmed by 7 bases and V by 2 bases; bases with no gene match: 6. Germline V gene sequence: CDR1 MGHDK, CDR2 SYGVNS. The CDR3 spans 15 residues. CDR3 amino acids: CASSEGTGISNEQFF. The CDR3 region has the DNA TGTGCCAGCAGTGAAGGGACAGGGATCTCGAATGAGCAGTTCTTC.

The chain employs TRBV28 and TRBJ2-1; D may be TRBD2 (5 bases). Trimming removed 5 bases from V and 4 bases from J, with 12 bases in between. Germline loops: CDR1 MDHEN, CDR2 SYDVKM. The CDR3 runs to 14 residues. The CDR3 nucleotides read TGTGCCAGCAGTCCGGGGAGTCATTACAATGAGCAGTTCTTC. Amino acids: CASSPGSHYNEQFF. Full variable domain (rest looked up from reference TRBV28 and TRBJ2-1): DVKVTQSSRYLVKRTGEKVFLECVQDMDHENMFWYRQDPGLGLRLIYFSYDVKMKEKGDIPEGYSVSREKKERFSLILESASTNQTSMYLCASSPGSHYNEQFFGPGTRLTVL.